This T cell receptor (beta chain) was obtained from a study of T cell responses to AZD1222 COVID-19 vaccine. Findings of the study overall: White British donors predominated, females outnumbered males, and clonal diversity was possibly underestimated. Only a handful of people who got AZD1222 tested seropositive at baseline.

Only in-frame clones appear in the TCRdb table, and some are missing; sequencing was by immunoSEQ multiplex PCR. The table has about 150,000 clones, approximately 90% seen once. Notes on this clone: As yet, its antigen is unknown.

This CDR3 region has 14 residues. With V trimmed by 5 bases and J by 3 bases, 3 bases remained unmatched. The germline gives CDR1 LGHDT, CDR2 YNNKEL (reference sequence). V gene TRBV3-1 (or the pseudogene TRBV3-2) combines with J gene TRBJ2-7; 11 bases match TRBD2. The sequence was obtained from an adult who received the AZD1222 COVID-19 vaccine. This sample comprised peripheral blood, obtained 28 days after the second AZD1222 dose. The CDR3, as DNA: TGTGCCAGCAGCGCCGGGACTAGCGGCTACGAGCAGTACTTC. The encoded protein is CASSAGTSGYEQYF.